Listed below are T cell receptor beta chains from one sample, sequenced in a study of response to subunit inactivated influenza vaccine. One entry per CDR3 protein results from TCRdb running MiXCR on the RT-PCR reads. This sample has 750,000 to 850,000 distinct CDR3 sequences, with 15% to 20% found just once. Sequencing was performed on PBMCs from blood, taken more than 4 days after vaccination. The receptor set was obtained from a man aged 50 to 60 who received an inactivated influenza vaccine. CDR3s leave out the opening cysteine and the closing phenylalanine or tryptophan.

TRBJ2-7	TRBV5-6	ASSFTMDIYEQY
TRBJ2-3	TRBV10-3	AISEGTAGADTQY
TRBJ1-4	TRBV28	ASNAPGHYNRKLF
TRBJ2-5	TRBV20-1	SASRQTQY
TRBJ2-5	TRBV5-5	ASSKKLAGGLQETQY
TRBJ1-6	TRBV20-1	SARQGAVSGSPLH
TRBJ1-2	TRBV20-1	SASGTGGADYGYT
TRBJ1-2	TRBV5-1	ASSLDPGATPGYT
TRBJ2-5	TRBV6-5	ASSWDRQETQY
TRBJ1-5	TRBV4-3	ASSQVEGANQPQH
TRBJ2-1	TRBV4-3	ASSQDGRGPYNEQF
TRBJ2-1	TRBV5-1	ASSLAGLAGVSSYNEQF
TRBJ2-1	TRBV27	ASSILGTRGDNEQF
TRBJ2-1	TRBV5-1	ASSLESAGVTHNEQF
TRBJ2-7	TRBV19	ATRTSGSNPSYEQY
TRBJ2-7	TRBV28	ASSLLVYEQY
TRBJ1-1	TRBV5-1	ASSRLDRDFEAF
TRBJ1-1	TRBV6-5	ASSYSNPKRDTEAF
TRBJ1-1	TRBV2	ASSEEAGWSTEAF
TRBJ1-6	TRBV20-1	SARERGFRAPLH
TRBJ1-5	TRBV12-3/TRBV12-4	ASSLTRALGIH
TRBJ2-2	TRBV5-1	ASSGQGGVAGELF
TRBJ2-3	TRBV2	ARETENTDTQY
TRBJ1-1	TRBV3-1	ASSPDINTEAF
TRBJ1-2	TRBV4-3	ASSQDGVSYT
TRBJ2-7	TRBV29-1	SVVFSSRGDYEQY